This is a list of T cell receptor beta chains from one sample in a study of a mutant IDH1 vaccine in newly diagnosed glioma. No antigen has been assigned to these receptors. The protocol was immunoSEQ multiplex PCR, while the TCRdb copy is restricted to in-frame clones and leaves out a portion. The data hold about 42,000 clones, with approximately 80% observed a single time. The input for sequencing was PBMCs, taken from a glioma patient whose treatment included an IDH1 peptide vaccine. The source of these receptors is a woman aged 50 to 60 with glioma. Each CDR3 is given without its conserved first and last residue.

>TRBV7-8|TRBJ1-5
ASSPKDRVNQPQH
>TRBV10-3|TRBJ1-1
AISESQRNTEAF
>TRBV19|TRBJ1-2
ASSIDLSGRGSGYT
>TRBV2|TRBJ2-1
ASSGSSGGETSSYNEQF
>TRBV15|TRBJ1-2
ATSRETRTGQSGYT
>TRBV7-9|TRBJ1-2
ASSRTNPYGYT
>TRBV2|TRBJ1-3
ASRETGGTGNTIY
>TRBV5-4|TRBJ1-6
ASSVVTGLSPLH
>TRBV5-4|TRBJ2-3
ASSLPTSFGGDTQY
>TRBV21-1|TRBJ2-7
ASSKKAGVYEQY